This entry features one T cell receptor (beta chain) sequence. As yet, its antigen is unknown. TCRdb keeps only in-frame clones here, not all; method: immunoSEQ multiplex PCR. The sample holds 2 million to 2.5 million clones, over 85% seen once. CDR3 length: 15 amino acids. Trimming took 5 bases from V and 6 from J; bases not matched to a gene: 11. Germline V gene data show CDR1 as MNHEY and CDR2 as SMNVEV (reference sequence). The healthy adult donors were HIV-negative and reported no recent acute infections or vaccinations. Adult Caucasians living in Nashville, Tennessee made up all of the donors. This specimen belongs to a study of shared clonotypes between healthy human individuals. Broader study findings: The study found 4.5% to 6% of naive CD4 clonotypes shared across a few donors. When compared with the clonotypes that were shared by all four sorted-subset donors, the non-shared clonotypes turned out to have lower generation probabilities.

This sequence was found in a man aged 18-30 years in good health. Some clones in this sample may be carry-over from other donors' samples. The sequenced sample consisted of naive CD4+ T cells from PBMCs. Subset here: CD45RA+ positively selected. This chain joins TRBV27 and TRBJ2-5, with TRBD1 matching over 8 bases. This chain's CDR3 is CASSTSGQGAKTQYF. In nucleotides, the CDR3 is TGTGCCAGCAGTACCTCGGGGCAGGGGGCGAAGACCCAGTACTTC.